The T cell receptor beta chain described here comes from a study of blood T cells in healthy people across ages. Study results and caveats: Investigators viewed diversity estimates from one million T cells as underestimates, the study reported.

As for this clonotype: The antigen remains unidentified.

Combining a sample-barcoded 5' primer with a J-beta primer mix, a second PCR ran for roughly 7 to 12 cycles. TCRdb analysed the 5' RACE reads with MiXCR anew, one entry per CDR3 protein. The table has approximately 780,000 distinct CDR3 sequences, about 26% seen once; the top ten hold about 3%. The sample providers were healthy Caucasian people from Russia, aged about 6 to 90. The CDR3 is 17 residues long. Germline V CDR1 and CDR2: DFQATT, SNEGSKA (reference sequence). V lost 0 bases, J lost 1 base, and 15 bases lay in between. The same specimen was also included in a second study, on T cells of mothers and their children. That paper notes: Using the M1S primer, the second PCR added sample barcodes along with 2-4 random nucleotides.

The TCR comes from a boy aged 5-17 years in good health. The sequenced sample was blood. The chain carries TRBV20-1 and TRBJ2-2; D not resolved. The CDR3 region is CSARDIVSLQNTGELFF. The CDR3 DNA is TGCAGTGCTAGAGATATTGTGTCGCTCCAGAACACCGGGGAGCTGTTTTTT.